The 7 T cell receptor beta chains below come from one sample, sequenced in a study of shared clonotypes between healthy human individuals (dated by TCRdb to about 2020). CD8 naive samples consisted of CD45RO-negative cells that were positively selected for CCR7, yielding a CD45RA+CCR7+ population without TemRA cells. Preparation of the library involved the immunoSEQ multiplex PCR assay. The immuneACCESS repertoire file appears here via TCRdb, limited to in-frame rearrangements. These files lack a portion of the clones; in checked studies, under half of the deficit traces to unresolved V genes, and the cause of the others is not known. This sample comprises 700,000 to 950,000 clones, about 96% of them detected only once. Of the sample, over 0.2% falls within the top ten clones. The sample was naive CD8+ T cells sorted from blood. The cell subset or site tag for this specimen amounts to: CD45RA+CCR7+. The receptor set was obtained from a man in his thirties or forties in good health.

As to this clone: The sample carries other DNA sequences with the same CDR3. V is TRBV5-1 and J is TRBJ2-2; no definite D call. V gave up 3 bases and J gave up 0 bases, with 0 bases separating them. Germline V lookup: CDR1 SGHRS, CDR2 YFSETQ. The CDR3 covers 12 residues. CDR3 in amino acids: CASSSNTGELFF. As DNA, the CDR3 is TGCGCCAGCAGCTCGAACACCGGGGAGCTGTTTTTT.

The chain couples TRBV7-2 to TRBJ2-7; no clear D gene. Trimming stripped 2 bases from V and 0 bases from J, with 8 bases between. CDR3 length equals 14 residues. Germline V gene lookup returns CDR1 SGHTA and CDR2 FQGNSA. CDR3 sequence: CASSLNGGSYEQYF. For the CDR3, the DNA is TGTGCCAGCAGCTTAAATGGCGGCTCCTACGAGCAGTACTTC.

The rearrangement uses TRBV13 and TRBJ2-7; D is ambiguous. This CDR3 spans 14 amino acids. Germline V gene lookup returns CDR1 PRHDT and CDR2 FYEKMQ (reference sequence). Deletions cut 1 base from V and 6 bases from J, with 13 bases between. The CDR3 DNA sequence: TGTGCCAGCAGCTTAGAAAGGTCTCTGTTCGAGCAGTACTTC. Residues: CASSLERSLFEQYF.

The count of this clone is one. The chain couples TRBV4-1 to TRBJ2-7, with 7 nucleotides matching TRBD1. The germline V gene has CDR1 MGHRA and CDR2 YSYEKL. V trimming: 3 bases; J trimming: 0 bases; junction bases outside the gene matches: 8. The CDR3 extends over 16 amino acids. The CDR3 DNA reads TGCGCCAGCAGCCATGTAACCGGGACAGACTCCTACGAGCAGTACTTC. Encoded protein: CASSHVTGTDSYEQYF.

The chain recombines TRBV5-4 with TRBJ1-2; TRBD1 aligns across 8 bases. The CDR3 spans 14 residues. Germline trimming cut 5 bases from V and 8 bases from J; bases unmatched to any gene: 11. Germline V CDR1 and CDR2: SGHNT, YYREEE (reference sequence). CDR3 sequence reads: CASSYSGTGGGYTF. The CDR3 region has the DNA TGTGCCAGCAGTTACAGTGGGACAGGCGGCGGCTACACCTTC.

This rearrangement joins TRBV14 to TRBJ2-3; 8 bases are a match to TRBD2. The CDR3 has 17 amino acids. The germline V gene has CDR1 SGHDN and CDR2 FVKESK. J lost 5 bases, V lost 0 bases, and 10 bases had no gene match. CDR3 protein: CASSQEDLAGRGDTQYF. DNA for the CDR3: TGTGCCAGCAGCCAAGAGGACTTAGCGGGACGGGGAGATACGCAGTATTTT.

V usage is TRBV29-1 and J usage is TRBJ2-3, with TRBD2 as a possible D gene (6 bases). This CDR3 region has 14 residues. Trimming shortened V by 0 bases and J by 4 bases, and 11 bases separated the two germline ends. Germline lookup yields CDR1 SQVTM and CDR2 ANQGSEA. The CDR3 coding sequence is TGCAGCGTTGAAGATCCGACTAGTCCAGATACGCAGTATTTT. This gives the protein CSVEDPTSPDTQYF.